The clone carrying this TCR beta chain was seen repeatedly, ten times or more. The target antigen is unknown. The data derive from a study of T cells in Graves' hyperthyroidism and ophthalmopathy. General observations from the study: In validation, the model predicted ophthalmopathy. These predictions came a median 6.5 months before onset.

The CDR3 regions of TCR beta were amplified from RNA transcripts. First-round RT-PCR targeting the TCR CDR3 was performed with the HTBI primer set. Using its own MiXCR run on the multiplex PCR reads, TCRdb lists one record per CDR3 protein. The table has 550,000 to 700,000 distinct CDR3 sequences, around 45% seen once; the top ten hold 15% to 20%. J gave up 5 bases and V 4 bases, and 4 bases lay outside the gene matches. In germline, CDR1 is SGHTS, CDR2 YDEGEE. The length of the CDR3 is 14 residues. This clonotype was sampled from an adult woman with Graves' disease, either hyperthyroidism or ophthalmopathy (not recorded which). Input material: peripheral blood or thyroid tissue (not recorded which). The rearrangement joins TRBV5-8 to TRBJ1-3, with 9 bases fitting TRBD1. The CDR3 protein is CASSPGQGRNTIYF. CDR3 DNA sequence: TGTGCCAGCAGCCCGGGACAGGGCAGAAACACCATATATTTT.